This entry describes one T cell receptor (beta chain). Its specificity is unknown. The CDR3 is 13 residues long. In germline, CDR1 is GTSNPN, CDR2 SVGIG (reference sequence). The V end was cut by 3 bases, the J end by 9 bases, with 18 bases between. The sample is drawn from a study of cytomegalovirus exposure and HLA in healthy donors. The wider study: Earlier results showed 90 million to 120 million unique TCR beta sequences derived from roughly 180 million T cells. Study-wide points: Using the classifier, cytomegalovirus status was reportedly diagnosed with high specificity and sensitivity. The authors listed over 150 TCR beta chains as cytomegalovirus-associated. Association of a missense DCLRE1C variant with TCR beta V- and J-gene trimming was reported in a later analysis.

The PCR was carried out with 60 Vbeta primers and 13 Jbeta primers. TCRdb's table, derived via immunoSEQ multiplex PCR, lists solely in-frame clones and lacks some. The profile shows about 180,000 clones, just over 75% of them singletons. The chain employs TRBV30 and TRBJ2-7; D call uncertain. The receptor was isolated from a young man in good health and CMV-seronegative. The specimen sequenced was PBMCs. The CDR3 nucleotides read TGTGCCTGGAGCCCTAGGCCGCCGAGCGCGCAGTACTTC. Its translation: CAWSPRPPSAQYF.